The subject of this entry is one TCR beta chain. Data came from immunoSEQ multiplex PCR; TCRdb stores just in-frame clones and leaves some out. Among 85,000 to 130,000 clones listed, around 83% were seen once. The source of the sample is a study of blood T cell repertoires in COVID-19. This CDR3 region has 18 residues. Trimming pared 1 base from V and 4 bases from J, leaving 22 bases between. Germline V lookup: CDR1 SGHTA, CDR2 FQGNSA. The source is a woman aged 80 or over with active or convalescent COVID-19. This chain connects TRBV7-2 to TRBJ1-1; D may be TRBD1 (5 bases). The sample was peripheral blood. CDR3 sequence reads: CASSLGGRGRATTTEAFF. DNA of the CDR3: TGTGCCAGCAGCTTAGGGGGTCGCGGCAGGGCTACCACCACTGAAGCTTTCTTT.